These T cell receptor beta chains were read from a single sample in a study of CD8 T cells in Susac syndrome. TCRdb redid the calling of the immunoSEQ multiplex PCR reads with MiXCR, one entry per CDR3 protein. The table shows around 190,000 distinct CDR3 sequences, with under 95% occurring only once. The specimen sequenced was CD4+ T cells from PBMCs. The origin of the receptors is a human donor in good health. Each CDR3 is given with its conserved first and last residue. D genes are given only for firm matches. Size is omitted from some rows. Given values are once, few, many or a class for expanded clones.

v_gene: TRBV5-4; j_gene: TRBJ2-3; d_gene: TRBD1; abundance: -; CDR3nt: TGTGCCAGCAGCTCGCCGGGACAGGGGGCAGATACGCAGTATTTT; CDR3aa: CASSSPGQGADTQYF
v_gene: TRBV7-9; j_gene: TRBJ1-4; d_gene: -; abundance: -; CDR3nt: TGTGCCAGCAGCTACGTTGAGAGAAAACTGTTTTTT; CDR3aa: CASSYVERKLFF
v_gene: TRBV29-1; j_gene: TRBJ1-2; d_gene: TRBD1; abundance: -; CDR3nt: TGCAGCGTCTTGGACAGGGCCTACTATGGCTACACCTTC; CDR3aa: CSVLDRAYYGYTF
v_gene: TRBV10-3; j_gene: TRBJ2-1; d_gene: TRBD2; abundance: -; CDR3nt: TGTGCCATCAGTGAGTCTGGCGGGGGGCTCTACAATGAGCAGTTCTTC; CDR3aa: CAISESGGGLYNEQFF
v_gene: TRBV2; j_gene: TRBJ2-7; d_gene: -; abundance: -; CDR3nt: TGTGCCAGCAAATCACAACAGGGTAGCACCTACGAGCAGTACTTC; CDR3aa: CASKSQQGSTYEQYF
v_gene: TRBV25-1; j_gene: TRBJ2-2; d_gene: -; abundance: -; CDR3nt: TGTGCCAGCACTCCTTTAGGGGTCGGGGAGCTGTTTTTT; CDR3aa: CASTPLGVGELFF
v_gene: TRBV7-6; j_gene: TRBJ1-3; d_gene: TRBD1; abundance: -; CDR3nt: TGTGCCAGCAGTCCGTTGACAGGGAGCTCTGGAAACACCATATATTTT; CDR3aa: CASSPLTGSSGNTIYF
v_gene: TRBV28; j_gene: TRBJ1-2; d_gene: -; abundance: -; CDR3nt: TGTGCCATCGCCAAGACAGCGTATGGCTACACCTTC; CDR3aa: CAIAKTAYGYTF
v_gene: TRBV7-2; j_gene: TRBJ1-6; d_gene: TRBD1; abundance: -; CDR3nt: TGTGCCAGCAGCTCGGGACAGGCCGCAAATTCACCCCTCCACTTT; CDR3aa: CASSSGQAANSPLHF
v_gene: TRBV5-1; j_gene: TRBJ1-4; d_gene: TRBD1; abundance: -; CDR3nt: TGCGCCAGCAGCCGGTCCGGGACAGGGGAGGAAAAACTGTTTTTT; CDR3aa: CASSRSGTGEEKLFF
v_gene: TRBV27; j_gene: TRBJ1-2; d_gene: -; abundance: -; CDR3nt: TGTGCCAGCAGTGCCTCTTGGGTCGGCTATGGCTACACCTTC; CDR3aa: CASSASWVGYGYTF
v_gene: TRBV27; j_gene: TRBJ1-2; d_gene: TRBD1; abundance: -; CDR3nt: TGTGCCAGCAGTTTCCCCTCCCATACAGGGGCCCTTGGCTACACCTTC; CDR3aa: CASSFPSHTGALGYTF
v_gene: TRBV7-3; j_gene: TRBJ2-2; d_gene: -; abundance: -; CDR3nt: TGTGCCAGCAGCTCCTCGGTGAACACCGGGGAGCTGTTTTTT; CDR3aa: CASSSSVNTGELFF
v_gene: TRBV30; j_gene: TRBJ2-5; d_gene: -; abundance: -; CDR3nt: TGTGCCTGGAGTGTACCGGCAGGAGACCGGACCCAGTACTTC; CDR3aa: CAWSVPAGDRTQYF
v_gene: TRBV7-8; j_gene: TRBJ2-1; d_gene: -; abundance: -; CDR3nt: TGTGCCAGCAGCCACGGACAAATCAAGTTCTTC; CDR3aa: CASSHGQIKFF
v_gene: TRBV11-2; j_gene: TRBJ2-7; d_gene: -; abundance: -; CDR3nt: TGTGCCAGCAGCTTAACCGGGGCCCATAACTCCTACGAGCAGTACTTC; CDR3aa: CASSLTGAHNSYEQYF
v_gene: TRBV28; j_gene: TRBJ2-1; d_gene: TRBD1; abundance: once; CDR3nt: TGTGCCAGCACCAAGGACAGGGGTAATGAGCAGTTCTTC; CDR3aa: CASTKDRGNEQFF
v_gene: TRBV9; j_gene: TRBJ1-3; d_gene: -; abundance: -; CDR3nt: TGTGCCAGCAGCGCGACCCCGGGAGGCTCTGGAAACACCATATATTTT; CDR3aa: CASSATPGGSGNTIYF
v_gene: TRBV7-2; j_gene: TRBJ1-1; d_gene: -; abundance: -; CDR3nt: TGTGCCAGCAGCTCGTCGGCGGTACAGAACACTGAAGCTTTCTTT; CDR3aa: CASSSSAVQNTEAFF
v_gene: TRBV4-1; j_gene: TRBJ1-3; d_gene: -; abundance: -; CDR3nt: TGCGCCAGCGGCCGTCCGTTCTCTGGAAACACCATATATTTT; CDR3aa: CASGRPFSGNTIYF
v_gene: TRBV19; j_gene: TRBJ2-2; d_gene: -; abundance: -; CDR3nt: TGTGCCAGTACTGGCCACACCAACACCGGGGAGCTGTTTTTT; CDR3aa: CASTGHTNTGELFF
v_gene: TRBV6-5; j_gene: TRBJ1-1; d_gene: -; abundance: -; CDR3nt: TGTGCCAGCAGTTTCTCACAGGGAAGTAATCGTCAGAACACTGAAGCTTTCTTT; CDR3aa: CASSFSQGSNRQNTEAFF
v_gene: TRBV4-3; j_gene: TRBJ1-1; d_gene: TRBD1; abundance: -; CDR3nt: TGCGCCAGCAGCCAGGAATATATTCCTGGGACAGGGGGGGATGACACTGAAGCTTTCTTT; CDR3aa: CASSQEYIPGTGGDDTEAFF
v_gene: TRBV7-9; j_gene: TRBJ1-1; d_gene: -; abundance: -; CDR3nt: TGTGCCAGCAGCTTTTTTAGCAGGAACACTGAAGCTTTCTTT; CDR3aa: CASSFFSRNTEAFF
v_gene: TRBV7-3; j_gene: TRBJ2-1; d_gene: -; abundance: -; CDR3nt: TGTGCCAGCAGCTTAACGCGTATTGGGGGGCATGAGCAGTTCTTC; CDR3aa: CASSLTRIGGHEQFF
v_gene: TRBV29-1; j_gene: TRBJ2-1; d_gene: TRBD2; abundance: -; CDR3nt: TGCAGCGCCGTACTAGCGGGGGGGGCCTACAATGAGCAGTTCTTC; CDR3aa: CSAVLAGGAYNEQFF
v_gene: TRBV7-3; j_gene: TRBJ1-6; d_gene: TRBD1; abundance: -; CDR3nt: TGTGCCAGCAGCTTAAGAGGCAGGGGGCAGGGTTCACCCCTCCACTTT; CDR3aa: CASSLRGRGQGSPLHF
v_gene: TRBV9; j_gene: TRBJ2-6; d_gene: -; abundance: -; CDR3nt: TGTGCCAGCAGCCTACCCCATCCAGGGACTGGGGCCAACGTCCTGACTTTC; CDR3aa: CASSLPHPGTGANVLTF
v_gene: TRBV6-2/TRBV6-3; j_gene: TRBJ2-7; d_gene: -; abundance: -; CDR3nt: TGTGCCAGCAGTTGGGGACCCCTCGGCGAGCAGTACTTC; CDR3aa: CASSWGPLGEQYF
v_gene: TRBV5-1; j_gene: TRBJ2-5; d_gene: TRBD2; abundance: -; CDR3nt: TGCGCCAGCAGCCCATACCGACGGGCGGGAGGACAAGAGACCCAGTACTTC; CDR3aa: CASSPYRRAGGQETQYF
v_gene: TRBV15; j_gene: TRBJ1-2; d_gene: -; abundance: -; CDR3nt: TGTGCCACCAGCAGAGATATGGGGGGGCGCGGTGGCTACACCTTC; CDR3aa: CATSRDMGGRGGYTF
v_gene: TRBV7-8; j_gene: TRBJ2-6; d_gene: -; abundance: -; CDR3nt: TGTGCCAGCAGCCCGGGGGTCTCTGGGGCCAACGTCCTGACTTTC; CDR3aa: CASSPGVSGANVLTF
v_gene: TRBV7-6; j_gene: TRBJ1-2; d_gene: -; abundance: -; CDR3nt: TGTGCCAGCAGCCCCTGGACAGCGAGCTATGGCTACACCTTC; CDR3aa: CASSPWTASYGYTF
v_gene: TRBV3-1; j_gene: TRBJ2-1; d_gene: TRBD1; abundance: -; CDR3nt: TGTGCCAGCACCCAGGGGGCGGCTGAGCAGTTCTTC; CDR3aa: CASTQGAAEQFF
v_gene: TRBV9; j_gene: TRBJ1-6; d_gene: TRBD1; abundance: once; CDR3nt: TGTGCCAGCAGCGTAGGGAACAGGGGATCACCCCTCCACTTT; CDR3aa: CASSVGNRGSPLHF
v_gene: TRBV7-9; j_gene: TRBJ1-1; d_gene: -; abundance: -; CDR3nt: TGTGCCAGCAGCTTTGGTGCAAGCAAAGCTTTCTTT; CDR3aa: CASSFGASKAFF
v_gene: TRBV7-9; j_gene: TRBJ1-5; d_gene: TRBD1; abundance: -; CDR3nt: TGTGCCAGCAGCCGACAGGGCTCGGCCCCTAATCAGCCCCAGCATTTT; CDR3aa: CASSRQGSAPNQPQHF
v_gene: TRBV19; j_gene: TRBJ2-2; d_gene: -; abundance: -; CDR3nt: TGTGCCAGTAGTATAGGTTCACAGAACACCGGGGAGCTGTTTTTT; CDR3aa: CASSIGSQNTGELFF
v_gene: TRBV3-1; j_gene: TRBJ2-1; d_gene: -; abundance: -; CDR3nt: TGTGCCAGCAGCCAAGATCCCGGGGCCGGGACTGAGCAGTTCTTC; CDR3aa: CASSQDPGAGTEQFF
v_gene: TRBV5-1; j_gene: TRBJ2-7; d_gene: TRBD1; abundance: -; CDR3nt: TGCGCCAGCAGCAACAGGGGGTCCCACGAGCAGTACTTC; CDR3aa: CASSNRGSHEQYF
v_gene: TRBV3-1; j_gene: TRBJ2-2; d_gene: TRBD2; abundance: once; CDR3nt: TGTGCCAGCAGCTTCGCGGGACTAGGTCGCTCCGGGGAGCTGTTTTTT; CDR3aa: CASSFAGLGRSGELFF
v_gene: TRBV6-1; j_gene: TRBJ2-5; d_gene: TRBD2; abundance: -; CDR3nt: TGTGCCAGCACCGCGGGGGGACCAGGGGAGACCCAGTACTTC; CDR3aa: CASTAGGPGETQYF
v_gene: TRBV6-5; j_gene: TRBJ2-7; d_gene: TRBD1; abundance: -; CDR3nt: TGTGCCAGCAGTTACTCGATGGGACAGGGCTACGAGCAGTACTTC; CDR3aa: CASSYSMGQGYEQYF
v_gene: TRBV3-1; j_gene: TRBJ1-1; d_gene: -; abundance: -; CDR3nt: TGTGCCAGCAGTAAGGGGGAGTACACTGAAGCTTTCTTT; CDR3aa: CASSKGEYTEAFF
v_gene: TRBV7-2; j_gene: TRBJ2-2; d_gene: -; abundance: -; CDR3nt: TGTGCCAGCAGCCTAAGTGGGCCGGACACCGGGGAGCTGTTTTTT; CDR3aa: CASSLSGPDTGELFF
v_gene: TRBV5-1; j_gene: TRBJ2-6; d_gene: -; abundance: few; CDR3nt: TGCGCCAGCAGCTCGGACGGTCGTGGGGCCAACGTCCTGACTTTC; CDR3aa: CASSSDGRGANVLTF
v_gene: TRBV7-2; j_gene: TRBJ1-4; d_gene: -; abundance: -; CDR3nt: TGTGCCAGCAGCTTGGGGGGTGATACTGAAAAACTGTTTTTT; CDR3aa: CASSLGGDTEKLFF
v_gene: TRBV6-5; j_gene: TRBJ1-6; d_gene: TRBD1; abundance: -; CDR3nt: TGTGCCAGCAGGTCCAGGGGGGTTCATAATTCACCCCTCCACTTT; CDR3aa: CASRSRGVHNSPLHF
v_gene: TRBV6-1; j_gene: TRBJ2-5; d_gene: -; abundance: -; CDR3nt: TGTGCCAGCAGTGACCCCGGGACGGGGGAGACCCAGTACTTC; CDR3aa: CASSDPGTGETQYF
v_gene: TRBV4-1; j_gene: TRBJ1-5; d_gene: TRBD1; abundance: -; CDR3nt: TGCGCCAGCAGCCAAGGACAGGGAGGAAGGAGAGGTCAGCCCCAGCATTTT; CDR3aa: CASSQGQGGRRGQPQHF
v_gene: TRBV28; j_gene: TRBJ1-2; d_gene: -; abundance: -; CDR3nt: TGTGCCAGCACGGAGAACCAGTATGGCTACACCTTC; CDR3aa: CASTENQYGYTF
v_gene: TRBV3-1; j_gene: TRBJ2-2; d_gene: -; abundance: -; CDR3nt: TGTGCCAGCAGATCGCCCGGGACTGTGAACACCGGGGAGCTGTTTTTT; CDR3aa: CASRSPGTVNTGELFF
v_gene: TRBV29-1; j_gene: TRBJ2-1; d_gene: -; abundance: -; CDR3nt: TGCAGCGGGCGCCTCAGCTCCTACAATGAGCAGTTCTTC; CDR3aa: CSGRLSSYNEQFF
v_gene: TRBV28; j_gene: TRBJ2-1; d_gene: -; abundance: -; CDR3nt: TGTGCCAGCAGTTTGGCCGGCAGGCGCGATGAGCAGTTCTTC; CDR3aa: CASSLAGRRDEQFF
v_gene: TRBV29-1; j_gene: TRBJ1-2; d_gene: -; abundance: once; CDR3nt: TGCAGCGTTGAATCAGGACACCCCAGCTATGGCTACACCTTC; CDR3aa: CSVESGHPSYGYTF
v_gene: TRBV5-1; j_gene: TRBJ1-2; d_gene: -; abundance: -; CDR3nt: TGCGCCAGCAGCGTAGCAGCCCAGAGTAAATCCTATGGCTACACCTTC; CDR3aa: CASSVAAQSKSYGYTF
v_gene: TRBV4-1; j_gene: TRBJ1-3; d_gene: TRBD1; abundance: few; CDR3nt: TGCGCCAGCAGCCTTAACAGGGGGTTGTTAGACACCATATATTTT; CDR3aa: CASSLNRGLLDTIYF
v_gene: TRBV2; j_gene: TRBJ1-5; d_gene: -; abundance: -; CDR3nt: TGTGCCAGCAGGAACCAGGGAGGCGGCAATCAGCCCCAGCATTTT; CDR3aa: CASRNQGGGNQPQHF
v_gene: TRBV6-6; j_gene: TRBJ2-1; d_gene: TRBD2; abundance: -; CDR3nt: TGTGCCAGCCTCCGGGAGGCTAACTACAATGAGCAGTTCTTC; CDR3aa: CASLREANYNEQFF
v_gene: TRBV28; j_gene: TRBJ2-7; d_gene: TRBD2; abundance: -; CDR3nt: TGTGCCAGCAGGGAGGAGCGGGGGGGATCCTACGAGCAGTACTTC; CDR3aa: CASREERGGSYEQYF